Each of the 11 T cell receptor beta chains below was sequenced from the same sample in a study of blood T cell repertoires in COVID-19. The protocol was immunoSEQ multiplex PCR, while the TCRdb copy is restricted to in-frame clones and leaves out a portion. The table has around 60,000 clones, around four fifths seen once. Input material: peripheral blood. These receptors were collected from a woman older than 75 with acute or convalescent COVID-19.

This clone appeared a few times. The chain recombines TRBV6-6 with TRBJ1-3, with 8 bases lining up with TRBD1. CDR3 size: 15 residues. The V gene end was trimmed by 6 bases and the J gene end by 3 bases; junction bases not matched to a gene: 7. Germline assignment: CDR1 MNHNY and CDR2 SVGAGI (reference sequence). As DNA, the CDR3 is TGTGCCAGCAGGGAGACAGGGGCCTTTGGAAACACCATATATTTT. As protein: CASRETGAFGNTIYF.

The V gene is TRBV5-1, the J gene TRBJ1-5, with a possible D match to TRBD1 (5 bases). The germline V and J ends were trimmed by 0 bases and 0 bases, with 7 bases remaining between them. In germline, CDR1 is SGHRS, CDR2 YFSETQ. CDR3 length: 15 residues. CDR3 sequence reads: CASSLDGASNQPQHF. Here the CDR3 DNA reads TGCGCCAGCAGCTTGGATGGGGCTAGCAATCAGCCCCAGCATTTT.

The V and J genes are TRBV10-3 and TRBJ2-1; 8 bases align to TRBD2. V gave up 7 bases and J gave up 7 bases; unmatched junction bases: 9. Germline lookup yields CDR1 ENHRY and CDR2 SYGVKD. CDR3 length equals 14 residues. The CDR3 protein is CAIKHWVAGNEQFF. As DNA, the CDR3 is TGTGCCATCAAGCACTGGGTAGCGGGAAATGAGCAGTTCTTC.

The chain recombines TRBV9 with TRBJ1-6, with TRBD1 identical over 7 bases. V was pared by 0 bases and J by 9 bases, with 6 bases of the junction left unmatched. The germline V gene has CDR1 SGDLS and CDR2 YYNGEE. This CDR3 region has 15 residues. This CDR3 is CASSVGQGRGSPLHF. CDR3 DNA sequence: TGTGCCAGCAGCGTAGGACAGGGACGGGGTTCACCCCTCCACTTT. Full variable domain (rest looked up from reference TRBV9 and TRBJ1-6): DSGVTQTPKHLITATGQRVTLRCSPRSGDLSVYWYQQSLDQGLQFLIQYYNGEERAKGNILERFSAQQFPDLHSELNLSSLELGDSALYFCASSVGQGRGSPLHFGNGTRLTVT.

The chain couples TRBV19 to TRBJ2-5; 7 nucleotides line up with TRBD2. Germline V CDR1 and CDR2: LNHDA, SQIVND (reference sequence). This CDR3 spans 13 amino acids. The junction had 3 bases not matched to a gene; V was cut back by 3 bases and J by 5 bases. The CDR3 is CASSMRGGETQYF. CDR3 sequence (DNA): TGTGCCAGTAGTATGCGGGGAGGGGAGACCCAGTACTTC.

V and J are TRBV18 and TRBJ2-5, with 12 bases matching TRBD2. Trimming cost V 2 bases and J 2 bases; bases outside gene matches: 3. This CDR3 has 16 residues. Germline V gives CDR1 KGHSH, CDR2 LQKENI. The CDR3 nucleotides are TGTGCCAGCTCACCAAGCCTAGCGGGAGGGCAAGAGACCCAGTACTTC. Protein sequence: CASSPSLAGGQETQYF.

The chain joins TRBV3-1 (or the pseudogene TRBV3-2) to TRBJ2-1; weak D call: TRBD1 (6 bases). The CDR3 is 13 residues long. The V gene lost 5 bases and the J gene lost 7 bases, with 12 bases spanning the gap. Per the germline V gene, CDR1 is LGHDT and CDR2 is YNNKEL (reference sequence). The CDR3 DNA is TGTGCCAGCAGCGCCGACAGGAGTAATGAGCAGTTCTTC. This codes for CASSADRSNEQFF.

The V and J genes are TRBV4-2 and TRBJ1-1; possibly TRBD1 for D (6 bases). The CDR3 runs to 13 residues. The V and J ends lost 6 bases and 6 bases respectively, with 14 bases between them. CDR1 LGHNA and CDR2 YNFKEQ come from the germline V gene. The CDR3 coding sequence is TGTGCCAGCAGGAGCGGGGGGCAGGCTGAAGCTTTCTTT. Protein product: CASRSGGQAEAFF.

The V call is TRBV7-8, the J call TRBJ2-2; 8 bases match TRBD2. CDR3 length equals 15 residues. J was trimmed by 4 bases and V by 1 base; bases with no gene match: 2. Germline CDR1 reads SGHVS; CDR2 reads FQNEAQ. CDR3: CASSLVAGGTGELFF. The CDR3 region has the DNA TGTGCCAGCAGCTTAGTTGCGGGGGGCACCGGGGAGCTGTTTTTT.

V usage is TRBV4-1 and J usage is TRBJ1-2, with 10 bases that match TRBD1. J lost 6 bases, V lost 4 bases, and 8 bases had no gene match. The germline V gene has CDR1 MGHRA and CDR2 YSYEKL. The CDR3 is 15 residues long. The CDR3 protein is CASSRQPGQGNGYTF. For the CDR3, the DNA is TGCGCCAGCAGCCGACAACCGGGACAGGGGAATGGCTACACCTTC.

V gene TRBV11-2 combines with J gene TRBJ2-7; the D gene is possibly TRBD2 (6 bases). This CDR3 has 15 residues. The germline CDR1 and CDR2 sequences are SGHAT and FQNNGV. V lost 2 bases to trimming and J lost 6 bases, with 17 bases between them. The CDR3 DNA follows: TGTGCCAGCAGCTTAATCCGTACGGGGACTCTCGAGCAGTACTTC. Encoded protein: CASSLIRTGTLEQYF.